One sample yielded the 24 T cell receptor beta chains listed below, sequenced in a study of blood T cell repertoires in COVID-19. Produced via immunoSEQ multiplex PCR; TCRdb's table is partial and in-frame only. The sample lists roughly 100,000 clones, about four fifths occurring once. Sequencing input: peripheral blood. These TCRs come from a woman aged 65 to 85 with acute or convalescent COVID-19.

The chain recombines TRBV5-4 with TRBJ2-3; D may be TRBD2 (5 bases). This CDR3 comprises 16 residues. Trimming took 0 bases from V and 3 from J, leaving 14 bases between them. Germline V lookup: CDR1 SGHNT, CDR2 YYREEE (reference sequence). In DNA, the CDR3 is TGTGCCAGCAGCTTGGGGGTAGCAGGAGGAACAGATACGCAGTATTTT. Amino acids: CASSLGVAGGTDTQYF.

The chain combines TRBV29-1 with TRBJ2-2; 10 bases are a match to TRBD1. The CDR3 spans 14 residues. Per the germline V gene, CDR1 is SQVTM and CDR2 is ANQGSEA. The junction had 3 bases not matched to a gene; V was cut back by 4 bases and J by 4 bases. This CDR3 is CSVGRTGGTGELFF. CDR3 coding DNA: TGCAGCGTTGGTAGGACAGGGGGCACCGGGGAGCTGTTTTTT.

V and J are TRBV2 and TRBJ1-6; 7 nucleotides match TRBD1. Germline lookup yields CDR1 SNHLY and CDR2 FYNNEI. This CDR3 region has 15 residues. The V gene end was trimmed by 4 bases and the J gene end by 8 bases; junction bases not matched to a gene: 8. Here the CDR3 DNA reads TGTGCCAGCAGTGGGGTGGACAGGAGTTATTCACCCCTCCACTTT. Its translation: CASSGVDRSYSPLHF.

The chain links TRBV4-1 to TRBJ1-5; possible D gene TRBD1, 6 bases. CDR3 size: 15 residues. The V end lost 3 bases, the J end lost 7 bases, and 16 bases lay between the germline ends. Germline V gene lookup returns CDR1 MGHRA and CDR2 YSYEKL. The CDR3 nucleotides are TGCGCCAGCAGCCAGTATCTGGGGGCAGGGCAGCCCCAGCATTTT. Amino acids: CASSQYLGAGQPQHF.

This chain connects TRBV7-6 to TRBJ2-2; tentative D call: TRBD2 (5 bases). Trimming shortened V by 2 bases and J by 4 bases, and 11 bases separated the two germline ends. CDR1 is SGHVS and CDR2 is FNYEAQ in the germline V gene. This CDR3 region has 15 residues. The CDR3 sequence: CASSLSPAGTGELFF. The CDR3 DNA follows: TGTGCCAGCAGCTTAAGTCCCGCGGGCACCGGGGAGCTGTTTTTT.

The V call is TRBV28, the J call TRBJ2-3; TRBD2 is a possible D gene (6 bases). CDR1 and CDR2 from the germline V gene are MDHEN and SYDVKM. V dropped 3 bases and J dropped 10 bases, with 11 bases sitting between them. The CDR3 extends over 12 amino acids. DNA of the CDR3: TGTGCCAGCAGTTTTGAGCCGGGGGCGCAGTATTTT. Its translation is CASSFEPGAQYF.

V is TRBV27 and J is TRBJ2-3; TRBD1 aligns across 8 bases. Germline lookup yields CDR1 MNHEY and CDR2 SMNVEV (reference sequence). The CDR3 sequence is 16 residues long. V was pared by 5 bases and J by 3 bases, with 10 bases of the junction left unmatched. CDR3 coding DNA: TGTGCCAGCAGTCTTCGCGGACAGGGTTGGACAGATACGCAGTATTTT. Its protein product is CASSLRGQGWTDTQYF.

The J gene is TRBJ2-5, the V gene TRBV29-1, with 9 positions matching TRBD1. Per the germline V gene, CDR1 is SQVTM and CDR2 is ANQGSEA. The CDR3 length is 14 residues. V lost 7 bases to trimming and J lost 3 bases; unmatched junction nucleotides: 9. The CDR3 is CSAGRRDREETQYF. DNA of the CDR3: TGCAGCGCCGGGCGCCGGGACAGGGAAGAGACCCAGTACTTC.

The V gene is TRBV28, the J gene TRBJ1-1, with 8 bases identical to TRBD1. Trimming cost V 4 bases and J 1 base; bases outside gene matches: 14. This CDR3 is built from 18 residues. CDR1 is MDHEN, CDR2 SYDVKM, per germline. The CDR3 spells CASSSPQAGGGGNTEAFF. The CDR3 DNA reads as TGTGCCAGCAGTTCGCCGCAGGCAGGGGGCGGTGGGAACACTGAAGCTTTCTTT.

This clone was counted a single time. V usage is TRBV3-1 (or the pseudogene TRBV3-2) and J usage is TRBJ1-2; possible D gene TRBD1, 5 bases. V was cut by 0 bases and J by 2 bases, with 7 bases left in between. Germline loops: CDR1 LGHDT, CDR2 YNNKEL (reference sequence). The CDR3 is made up of 14 amino acids. The CDR3 loop is CASSQEGQNYGYTF. DNA for the CDR3: TGTGCCAGCAGCCAAGAGGGGCAGAACTATGGCTACACCTTC.

The genes are TRBV15 and TRBJ1-5; no clear D. This CDR3 spans 14 amino acids. V lost 5 bases and J lost 3, with 11 bases in between. Germline assignment: CDR1 LNHNV and CDR2 YYDKDF (reference sequence). As DNA, the CDR3 is TGTGCCACCAGCCTAGGCCGGAACAATCAGCCCCAGCATTTT. Its translation: CATSLGRNNQPQHF.

This clone appeared a few times. The chain joins TRBV9 to TRBJ2-7, with 12 positions matching TRBD2. This CDR3 contains 13 residues. The ends lost 3 bases at V and 7 bases at J; junction bases unmatched: 2. Germline lookup yields CDR1 SGDLS and CDR2 YYNGEE. CDR3 loop: CASSAGLAGEQYF. The CDR3 DNA is TGTGCCAGCAGCGCCGGACTAGCGGGGGAGCAGTACTTC. The whole variable domain, remainder taken from reference TRBV9 and TRBJ2-7, is DSGVTQTPKHLITATGQRVTLRCSPRSGDLSVYWYQQSLDQGLQFLIQYYNGEERAKGNILERFSAQQFPDLHSELNLSSLELGDSALYFCASSAGLAGEQYFGPGTRLTVT.

The chain joins TRBV25-1 to TRBJ2-7, with TRBD1 matching 7 bases. J was trimmed by 4 bases and V by 8 bases; bases with no gene match: 14. Germline V gives CDR1 MGHDK, CDR2 SYGVNS. The CDR3 is 15 amino acids. CDR3 DNA: TGTGCCAGCGCTACACAGGGGATAGTTGGTTACGAGCAGTACTTC. Translated, it gives CASATQGIVGYEQYF.

The chain has TRBV4-2 and TRBJ2-1, with 7 bases identical to TRBD1. From germline, CDR1 is LGHNA and CDR2 YNFKEQ. The CDR3 spans 14 residues. The V gene end was trimmed by 0 bases and the J gene end by 12 bases; junction bases not matched to a gene: 8. The CDR3 spells CASSQDRGWASQFF. The DNA for the CDR3 is TGTGCCAGCAGCCAAGACAGGGGGTGGGCCTCGCAGTTCTTC.

This chain joins TRBV19 and TRBJ2-2; 8 nucleotides match TRBD2. The germline V gene has CDR1 LNHDA and CDR2 SQIVND (reference sequence). Trimming removed 2 bases from V and 7 bases from J; junction bases left unmatched: 6. CDR3 length equals 15 residues. The CDR3 DNA is TGTGCCAGTAGTATACGCGGGAGGTATGGCGGGGAGCTGTTTTTT. The encoded protein is CASSIRGRYGGELFF.

This clone showed up just once. The chain employs TRBV4-3 and TRBJ2-7; 7 bases are a match to TRBD1. Germline-derived CDR1 and CDR2 are LGHNA and YSLEER. With 2 bases clipped from V and 6 bases from J, the junction kept 4 bases outside the gene matches. The CDR3 has 13 residues. CDR3 amino acids: CASSQNRGGEQYF. The CDR3 DNA sequence: TGCGCCAGCAGCCAAAACAGGGGTGGCGAGCAGTACTTC.

The chain uses TRBV29-1 and TRBJ2-3; 7 bases align to TRBD2. Germline V gene lookup returns CDR1 SQVTM and CDR2 ANQGSEA. The length of the CDR3 is 13 residues. Trimming cost V 4 bases and J 2 bases; bases outside gene matches: 3. The CDR3 loop reads CSVGEGNTDTQYF. DNA for the CDR3: TGCAGCGTTGGGGAGGGAAACACAGATACGCAGTATTTT.

A few counts support this clone. The chain joins TRBV6-6 to TRBJ1-1; D is uncertain. Deletions cut 2 bases from V and 0 bases from J, with 4 bases between. This CDR3 has 13 amino acids. CDR1 MNHNY and CDR2 SVGAGI come from the germline V gene (reference sequence). Here the CDR3 reads CASSYQVNTEAFF. The CDR3 DNA sequence: TGTGCCAGCAGTTACCAGGTGAACACTGAAGCTTTCTTT.

The chain has TRBV6-5 and TRBJ2-3; D perhaps matches TRBD2 (5 bases). The CDR3 has 15 residues. Trimming shortened V by 1 base and J by 3 bases, and 11 bases separated the two germline ends. CDR1 MNHEY and CDR2 SVGAGI come from the germline V gene. CDR3 protein: CASSYYGVGTDTQYF. The CDR3 region has the DNA TGTGCCAGCAGTTACTACGGGGTTGGGACAGATACGCAGTATTTT.

The chain has TRBV27 and TRBJ1-3; possible D gene TRBD1, 6 bases. V shed 4 bases and J shed 4 bases, with 8 bases lying between them. The V gene's germline CDR1 is MNHEY and CDR2 SMNVEV (reference sequence). The CDR3 consists of 13 residues. CDR3 protein: CASSSGVGNTIYF. The DNA of the CDR3 is TGTGCCAGCAGTTCAGGGGTCGGAAACACCATATATTTT.

The V and J genes are TRBV30 and TRBJ1-5; TRBD1 agrees at 9 bases. Germline loops: CDR1 GTSNPN, CDR2 SVGIG (reference sequence). V lost 0 bases, J lost 3 bases, and 3 bases stayed unmatched. The CDR3 loop spans 15 amino acids. In DNA, the CDR3 is TGTGCCTGGAGTGTGGGGACAGGGTTCAATCAGCCCCAGCATTTT. This gives the protein CAWSVGTGFNQPQHF.

This sequence joins TRBV6-5 and TRBJ2-7; TRBD1 might be the D (6 bases). This CDR3 is built from 13 residues. Germline V CDR1 and CDR2: MNHEY, SVGAGI. V gave up 10 bases and J gave up 6 bases, with 19 bases separating them. The CDR3 nucleotides read TGTGCCACCAGGGGAGAAATCCTTGCCGAGCAGTACTTC. Translation gives CATRGEILAEQYF.

This clone was picked up a small number of times. The chain uses TRBV7-8 and TRBJ2-5; TRBD2 might be the D (6 bases). The CDR3 is 14 amino acids. With 1 base removed from V and 4 bases from J, the gap between germline ends came to 10 bases. The germline V gene has CDR1 SGHVS and CDR2 FQNEAQ. The CDR3 DNA follows: TGTGCCAGCAGCTTAGTGTCGCGGGGAGAGACCCAGTACTTC. Translation gives CASSLVSRGETQYF.

V is TRBV5-1 and J is TRBJ2-5, with 7 bases fitting TRBD1. Germline CDR1 and CDR2: SGHRS and YFSETQ. V lost 3 bases and J lost 5; bases outside the gene matches: 10. The length of the CDR3 is 15 residues. CDR3 sequence reads: CASSSDNRGWETQYF. In DNA, the CDR3 is TGCGCCAGCAGCTCCGACAACAGGGGATGGGAGACCCAGTACTTC.